The entry below gives a single T cell receptor (beta chain) sequence along with its context. Its specificity is not known. Each patient relapsed following autologous stem cell transplantation, and prior brentuximab vedotin exposure differed. Complete response, partial response or progressive disease was each patient's best response. The data originate from a study of PD-1 blockade in classical Hodgkin lymphoma. Study results and caveats: With CD4+ cells, TCR diversity rose significantly by C4D1, but not with CD8+ cells. Before treatment, TCR diversity in newly diagnosed patients was reportedly lower than in healthy donors. For complete responders, baseline diversity was comparable to that of newly diagnosed patients.

The method was immunoSEQ multiplex PCR; TCRdb's version includes in-frame clones alone and lacks a portion of them. This sample yields 3,900 or so clones, of which about four fifths are seen a single time; over 30% belongs to the top ten. From germline, CDR1 is GTSNPN and CDR2 SVGIG (reference sequence). This CDR3 has 13 amino acids. V lost 0 bases and J 4 bases, leaving 9 bases between the germline ends. The source material was peripheral blood mononuclear cells (PBMCs), sampled at baseline. The chain uses TRBV30 and TRBJ1-1; D unresolved. This sequence was found in a human donor with classical Hodgkin lymphoma. CDR3 in amino acids: CAWSVGLSTEAFF. CDR3 nucleotides: TGTGCCTGGAGTGTAGGGCTGAGCACTGAAGCTTTCTTT.